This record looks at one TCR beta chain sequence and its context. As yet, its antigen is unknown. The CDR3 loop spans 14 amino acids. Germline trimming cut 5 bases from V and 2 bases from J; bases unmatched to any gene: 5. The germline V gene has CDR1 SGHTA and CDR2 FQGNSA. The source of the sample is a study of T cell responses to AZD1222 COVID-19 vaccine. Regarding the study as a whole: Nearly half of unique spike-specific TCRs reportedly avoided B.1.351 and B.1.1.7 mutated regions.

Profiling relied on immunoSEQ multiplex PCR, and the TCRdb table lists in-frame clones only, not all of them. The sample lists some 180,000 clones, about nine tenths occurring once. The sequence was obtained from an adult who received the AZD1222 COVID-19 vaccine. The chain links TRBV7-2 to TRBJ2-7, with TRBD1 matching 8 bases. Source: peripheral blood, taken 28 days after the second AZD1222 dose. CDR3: CASSIWTGPYEQYF. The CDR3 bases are TGTGCCAGCAGCATCTGGACAGGGCCCTACGAGCAGTACTTC.